This record concerns one TCR beta chain sequence. This clonotype has a handful of counts. Its antigen target is currently unknown. Per-base qualities were not stored, and no clone one base away is much larger. Library preparation was by PCR. The sample was run on an Illumina HiSeq 2500. To normalize quantification of the TCRbeta repertoire, the TCR libraries were built with molecular barcoding that relied on unique molecular identifiers. TCRdb ran its own pipeline on the public reads, namely fastp trimming at Q25 and MiXCR clone calling, and kept in-frame beta chains. Identical CDR3 proteins give one entry, which carries the most common genes and DNA. The sample includes about 640,000 distinct CDR3 sequences, with 10% to 15% observed a single time. The ten largest clones take up over 2% of the sample. Reading the label with the study, this specimen's treatment or condition is: allogeneic hematopoietic cell transplantation with graft depleted of TCRalphabeta T cells and CD19 B cells. The children who served as transplant recipients had been given grafts of TCRalphabeta/CD19-depleted allogeneic hematopoietic cells.

The data were taken from a study of T-cell reconstitution after alpha-beta-depleted transplantation in children (dated by TCRdb to between 2015 and 2016). Background for the entire study: The study quantitatively tracked T-cell immune reconstitution after TCRalphabeta/CD19-depleted allogeneic hematopoietic cell transplantation in children using TCR repertoire profiling.

What the work shows at the level of the full study, not this receptor alone: Over subsequent months, a decline in hyperexpanded clone frequencies was noted, and after one year, T-cell counts and TCRbeta diversity were mostly ascribed to newly produced T cells. The apparently early alphabetaT-cell count recovery about two months after transplant was reportedly dependent on only several hundred rapidly expanded clones derived from non-depleted graft cells. The high TCRbeta diversity at day 60 in some patients was ascribed to recipient T cells and intrathymic progenitors that had survived conditioning.

The material was PBMCs, mostly from graft donor cells, obtained 360 days after TCRalphabeta/CD19-depleted stem cell transplant. The TCR sequence derives from a male patient younger than 18 who had a stem cell transplant for acute myeloid leukemia, so the T cells may come from the graft donor.

In nucleotide form, the sequence is TGCGCCAGCAGCCCGAGGACCTCCGGGAACGGGGGAGATACGCAGTATTTT. Its translation reads: CASSPRTSGNGGDTQYF. The chain uses TRBV5-1 and TRBJ2-3, and the D gene may be TRBD2, 6 bases matching. CDR1 and CDR2, per the germline V gene, are SGHRS and YFSETQ. Cut back by 4 bases and 5 bases, the V and J ends lie 23 bases apart. From the cysteine up to the phenylalanine, the CDR3 has a length of 17 residues. Solely the CDR3 DNA is kept, with 51 bases framed from the first base.